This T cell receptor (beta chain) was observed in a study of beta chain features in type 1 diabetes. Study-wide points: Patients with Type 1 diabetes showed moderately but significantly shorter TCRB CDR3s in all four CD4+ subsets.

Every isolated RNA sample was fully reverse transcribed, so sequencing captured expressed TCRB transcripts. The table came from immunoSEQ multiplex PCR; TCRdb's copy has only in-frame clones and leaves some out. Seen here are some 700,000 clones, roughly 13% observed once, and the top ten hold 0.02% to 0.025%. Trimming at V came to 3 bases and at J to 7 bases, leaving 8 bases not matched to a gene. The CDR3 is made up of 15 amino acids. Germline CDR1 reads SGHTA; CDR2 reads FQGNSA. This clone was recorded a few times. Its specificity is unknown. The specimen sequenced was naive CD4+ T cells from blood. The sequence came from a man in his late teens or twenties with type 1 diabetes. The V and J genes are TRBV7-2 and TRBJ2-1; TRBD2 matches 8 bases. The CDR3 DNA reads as TGTGCCAGCAGCTTCCGCGGGGGGCCCGGGAATGAGCAGTTCTTC. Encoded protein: CASSFRGGPGNEQFF.